A selection of T cell receptor beta chains follows, all from one sample in a study of control samples from healthy donors and cancer patients. Some clones are missing from TCRdb's copy, which holds only in-frame ones; the method was immunoSEQ multiplex PCR. The table records around 170,000 clones, 92% of them present only once. The material sequenced was blood. Receptor source: a woman between 25 and 40 years old in good health. CDR3s include the opening cysteine and the closing phenylalanine or tryptophan. The D gene is left open where the match is weak. Some rows mark clone size as missing; the rest say once, few, many or name a class of expanded clone.

>TRBV7-9|15|TRBJ1-4|.|TRBD1
TGTGCCAGCAGCTCATTACAGGGGGTAAAAGAAAAACTGTTTTTT
CASSSLQGVKEKLFF
>TRBV9|11|TRBJ1-2|.|.
TGTGCCAGCAGTCAAAGCTATGGCTACACCTTC
CASSQSYGYTF
>TRBV15|16|TRBJ2-5|.|.
TGTGCCACCAGCGCTACCGGGACCCCTCCCCTGGAGACCCAGTACTTC
CATSATGTPPLETQYF
>TRBV5-1|16|TRBJ2-5|.|TRBD1
TGCGCCAGCAGCTTGGGGGACAGGGGCGGAGGAGAGACCCAGTACTTC
CASSLGDRGGGETQYF
>TRBV6-7|19|TRBJ2-5|.|TRBD2
TGTGCCAGCAGTGAAACCTCCCTCCTAGCGGGAGGGCCCCAAGAGACCCAGTACTTC
CASSETSLLAGGPQETQYF
>TRBV11-2|15|TRBJ2-3|.|.
TGTGCCAGCAGCTCGCGGGTCCCTGGCACAGATACGCAGTATTTT
CASSSRVPGTDTQYF
>TRBV28|13|TRBJ2-3|.|.
TGTGCCAGCACAGTTGGGGGAGGTGATACGCAGTATTTT
CASTVGGGDTQYF
>TRBV9|13|TRBJ1-1|.|.
TGTGCCAGCAGCGTAAGCGTGCTCACTGAAGCTTTCTTT
CASSVSVLTEAFF
>TRBV2|16|TRBJ1-2|few|TRBD1
TGTGCCAGCCTCCAGGGGGGAAGCAGGGCCAACTATGGCTACACCTTC
CASLQGGSRANYGYTF
>TRBV5-5|14|TRBJ1-4|.|.
TGTGCCAGCAGCTTCCAAGGTGGTGGTGAAAAACTGTTTTTT
CASSFQGGGEKLFF
>TRBV29-1|11|TRBJ1-2|.|.
TGCAGCGTTGGACAGGTCAATGGCTACACCTTC
CSVGQVNGYTF
>TRBV4-1|16|TRBJ2-3|.|.
TGCGCCAGCAGCCAAGATCTTGAGGGCAGGGCAGATACGCAGTATTTT
CASSQDLEGRADTQYF
>TRBV6-6|14|TRBJ2-1|.|.
TGTGCCAGCAGCTTCGTTCAGTCCTACAATGAGCAGTTCTTC
CASSFVQSYNEQFF
>TRBV19|15|TRBJ2-1|.|.
TGTGCCACTCAACCTAAGGGGGGGTCCTACAATGAGCAGTTCTTC
CATQPKGGSYNEQFF
>TRBV4-1|16|TRBJ2-1|.|.
TGCGCCAGCAGCCAGATAGGAGACAGGGCGGGAAATGAGCAGTTCTTC
CASSQIGDRAGNEQFF
>TRBV27|13|TRBJ2-1|.|.
TGTGCCAGCAGTACCCGGGTCGACAATGAGCAGTTCTTC
CASSTRVDNEQFF
>TRBV5-6|14|TRBJ2-1|.|.
TGTGCCAGCAGCTTGGCGGGACGTTACAATGAGCAGTTCTTC
CASSLAGRYNEQFF
>TRBV12-5|17|TRBJ2-5|.|TRBD2
TGTGCTAGTGGTTTGGGCCTAACAGCGGGAGGCGAAGAGATCCAGTACTTC
CASGLGLTAGGEEIQYF
>TRBV7-9|16|TRBJ1-3|.|.
TGTGCCAGCAGCTTAGCGTCAACGGGGCCTGGAAACACCATATATTTT
CASSLASTGPGNTIYF
>TRBV29-1|13|TRBJ1-6|few|.
TGCAGCGTTGGGTGGACAGTTAATTCACCCCTCCACTTT
CSVGWTVNSPLHF
>TRBV6-2/TRBV6-3|14|TRBJ2-2|few|TRBD2
TGTGCCAGCAGCCCTGGGACTAGCACCGGGGAGCTGTTTTTT
CASSPGTSTGELFF
>TRBV12-3/TRBV12-4|13|TRBJ1-5|.|TRBD1
TGTGCCAGCAGCCTGGACAGGGTCCAGCCCCAGCATTTT
CASSLDRVQPQHF
>TRBV2|17|TRBJ1-6|.|.
TGTGCCAGCAGCGACTATACGGGGCGCCTAAATAATTCACCCCTCCACTTT
CASSDYTGRLNNSPLHF
>TRBV5-4|14|TRBJ2-5|.|TRBD1
TGTGCCAGCAGCTCAAGACAGGGTTTGGAGACCCAGTACTTC
CASSSRQGLETQYF
>TRBV6-5|13|TRBJ2-2|.|.
TGTGCCAGCAGGGCTGTGGAGCCCGGGGAGCTGTTTTTT
CASRAVEPGELFF
>TRBV7-2|17|TRBJ2-3|.|.
TGTGCCAGCAGCTTAGTAGCATTACCCGCTAGCACAGATACGCAGTATTTT
CASSLVALPASTDTQYF
>TRBV6-6|13|TRBJ2-3|.|.
TGTGCCAGCAGTTATTCAGACGGGAATACGCAGTATTTT
CASSYSDGNTQYF
>TRBV28|12|TRBJ1-4|.|.
TGTGCCAGCAGTGGGGGGCCTGAAAAACTGTTTTTT
CASSGGPEKLFF
>TRBV7-3|18|TRBJ2-1|.|.
TGTGCCAGCAGCAATACAACGACAGGTGGGCCCTCCTACAATGAGCAGTTCTTC
CASSNTTTGGPSYNEQFF
>TRBV28|11|TRBJ2-7|.|.
TGTGCCAGCAGTTACTCCTACGAGCAGTACTTC
CASSYSYEQYF
>TRBV5-8|10|TRBJ1-2|once|.
TGTGCCAGCAGCTTAGGAGGCTACACCTTC
CASSLGGYTF
>TRBV9|16|TRBJ2-1|once|TRBD1
TGTGCCAGCAGCGTACGAACCGGGACAGGGTTTAATGAGCAGTTCTTC
CASSVRTGTGFNEQFF
>TRBV19|17|TRBJ1-1|.|TRBD1
TGTGCCAGTAGTTCCCGACAGGGGGCCACGATGAACACTGAAGCTTTCTTT
CASSSRQGATMNTEAFF
>TRBV28|15|TRBJ2-1|once|.
TGTGCCAGCAGCCTCACTTGGGGGGAGGACAATGAGCAGTTCTTC
CASSLTWGEDNEQFF
>TRBV19|13|TRBJ1-1|.|.
TGTGCCAGCAGCATGGGGTTCGGCACTGAAGCTTTCTTT
CASSMGFGTEAFF
>TRBV6-1|14|TRBJ1-5|.|.
TGTGCCAGCAGTGAACACCTCAGGAATCAGCCCCAGCATTTT
CASSEHLRNQPQHF
>TRBV19|15|TRBJ2-7|.|.
TGTGCCAGTAGTATCGGCCAGGGAACCGGGCACGAGCAGTACTTC
CASSIGQGTGHEQYF
>TRBV7-2|18|TRBJ2-1|.|TRBD2
TGTGCCAGCAGCCCCAGACTAGCGGGACCGAGCTCCTACAATGAGCAGTTCTTC
CASSPRLAGPSSYNEQFF
>TRBV28|13|TRBJ1-2|.|TRBD1
TGTGCCAGCACCTTGGACAGGCGCTATGGCTACACCTTC
CASTLDRRYGYTF
>TRBV28|14|TRBJ2-2|.|.
TGTGCCAGCAGTTTTCTACATAACACCGGGGAGCTGTTTTTT
CASSFLHNTGELFF
>TRBV6-5|13|TRBJ2-4|.|TRBD1
TGTGCCAGCAAGAAAGCAGGGGGAGACATTCAGTACTTC
CASKKAGGDIQYF
>TRBV28|16|TRBJ2-5|.|.
TGTGCCAGCAGTTTGGGTTTTCTAGCTATGGGGGAGACCCAGTACTTC
CASSLGFLAMGETQYF
>TRBV28|17|TRBJ2-5|.|TRBD1
TGTGCCAGCAGTTTAAAGACAGGGGTTGAGGTTAGAGAGACCCAGTACTTC
CASSLKTGVEVRETQYF
>TRBV5-5|14|TRBJ2-7|.|TRBD1
TGTGCCAGCAGCCCCCTGGGACAGGTCTACGAGCAGTACTTC
CASSPLGQVYEQYF
>TRBV6-4|13|TRBJ2-3|few|.
TGTGCCAGCAGTGGGGACAGCACAGATACGCAGTATTTT
CASSGDSTDTQYF
>TRBV20-1|11|TRBJ1-1|.|.
TGCAGTGGTACCATGAACACTGAAGCTTTCTTT
CSGTMNTEAFF
>TRBV5-6|14|TRBJ2-7|.|.
TGTGCCAGCAGCTCCCTTCCGGGAGACTACGAGCAGTACTTC
CASSSLPGDYEQYF
>TRBV10-3|14|TRBJ2-7|.|.
TGTGCCATCAGTGTCGGGGGCCCCTCCTACGAGCAGTACTTC
CAISVGGPSYEQYF
>TRBV25-1|13|TRBJ2-1|.|TRBD2
TGTGCCAGCGCCGGGACTAGAGGGAATGAGCAGTTCTTC
CASAGTRGNEQFF